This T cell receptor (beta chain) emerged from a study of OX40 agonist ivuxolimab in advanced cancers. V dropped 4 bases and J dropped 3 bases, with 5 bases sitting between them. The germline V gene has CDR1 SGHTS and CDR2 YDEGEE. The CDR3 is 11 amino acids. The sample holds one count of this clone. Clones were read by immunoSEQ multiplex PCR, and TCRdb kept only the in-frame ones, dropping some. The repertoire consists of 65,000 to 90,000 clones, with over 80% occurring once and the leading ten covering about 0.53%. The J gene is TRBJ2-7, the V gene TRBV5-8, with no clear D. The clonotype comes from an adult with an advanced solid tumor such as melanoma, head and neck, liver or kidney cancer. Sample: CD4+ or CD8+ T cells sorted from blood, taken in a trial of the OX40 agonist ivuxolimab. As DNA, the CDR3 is TGTGCCAGCAGCATGCTCTACGAGCAGTACTTC. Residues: CASSMLYEQYF.